By share, the clone carrying this TCR beta chain ranks as medium-sized. Its antigen is unknown. Other DNA sequences from this sample encode an identical CDR3 as well. V was clipped by 0 bases and J by 1 base, with 9 bases between them. Germline V CDR1 and CDR2: SGDLS, YYNGEE. CDR3 length equals 15 residues. Time point of the sample: after dendritic cell vaccination, including at tumor progression/relapse. Blood PBMC samples: pre-vaccination, two weeks post third vaccination, and at tumor progression. This entry comes from a study of glioma-infiltrating T cells after dendritic cell vaccination. Study overall: At biweekly intervals, patients got three intradermal dendritic cell vaccine injections. Study-level results: TCR clonality showed no direct relationship with survival.

Primers: 60 V beta forward and 13 J beta reverse. The data were produced by immunoSEQ multiplex PCR, yet TCRdb's version contains in-frame clones alone and is incomplete. The sample shows over 80,000 clones, about 81% of them seen only once. This sequence joins TRBV9 and TRBJ2-3, with D perhaps matching TRBD2 (6 bases). The TCR sequence derives from a human donor with glioblastoma. The specimen comprised blood, sampled after dendritic cell vaccination. DNA of the CDR3: TGTGCCAGCAGCGTAGAATCTAGCGGCACAGATACGCAGTATTTT. Translating gives CASSVESSGTDTQYF.